The T cell receptor beta chain described here comes from a study of T cells in Graves' hyperthyroidism and ophthalmopathy. Study summary: Peripheral blood collection took place at initial diagnosis, before any treatment.

Amplification targeted TCR beta CDR3 regions from RNA transcripts. TCR CDR3 underwent first-round RT-PCR with the HTBI primer set. TCRdb called the multiplex PCR reads again in MiXCR, with one record for every CDR3 protein. This sample has roughly 380,000 distinct CDR3 sequences; 14% occur once, and the top ten carry approximately 10%. Lactation, pregnancy, other autoimmune disease or uncontrolled infection led to exclusion of patients. The authors took PBMCs from 8 to 10 ml fresh peripheral blood. Study outcomes and limitations: Blood also carried most thyroid clonotypes expanded above 0.001.

This CDR3 region has 13 residues. The V gene's germline CDR1 is MNHEY and CDR2 SVGEGT. V lost 8 bases and J lost 5; bases outside the gene matches: 0. This clonotype was observed a handful of times. What it binds is not known. A read error is possible here, since a much larger clone lies one base away. This receptor was obtained from a woman aged 55-69 years with Graves' hyperthyroidism. The sample comprised blood. J is TRBJ2-3 and V is TRBV6-2 or TRBV6-3; TRBD2 agrees at 14 bases. The CDR3 reads CASGTSGRDTQYF. In DNA form, the CDR3 reads TGTGCCAGCGGGACTAGCGGGAGAGATACGCAGTATTTT.